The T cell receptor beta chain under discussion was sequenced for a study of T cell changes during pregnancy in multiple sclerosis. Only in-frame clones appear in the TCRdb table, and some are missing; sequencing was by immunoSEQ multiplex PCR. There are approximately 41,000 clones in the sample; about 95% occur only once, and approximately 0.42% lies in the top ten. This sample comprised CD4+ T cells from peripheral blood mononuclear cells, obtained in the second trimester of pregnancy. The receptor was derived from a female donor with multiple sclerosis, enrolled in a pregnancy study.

CDR3 nucleotide sequence: TGTGCCAGCAGCGCCCAGGGGGCATATGGCTACACCTTC. Its translation: CASSAQGAYGYTF. This chain links TRBV9 with TRBJ1-2, with 8 bases identical to TRBD1. The CDR3 loop spans 13 amino acids. V was clipped by 3 bases and J by 5 bases; unmatched bases: 3. The germline V gene encodes CDR1 SGDLS and CDR2 YYNGEE.